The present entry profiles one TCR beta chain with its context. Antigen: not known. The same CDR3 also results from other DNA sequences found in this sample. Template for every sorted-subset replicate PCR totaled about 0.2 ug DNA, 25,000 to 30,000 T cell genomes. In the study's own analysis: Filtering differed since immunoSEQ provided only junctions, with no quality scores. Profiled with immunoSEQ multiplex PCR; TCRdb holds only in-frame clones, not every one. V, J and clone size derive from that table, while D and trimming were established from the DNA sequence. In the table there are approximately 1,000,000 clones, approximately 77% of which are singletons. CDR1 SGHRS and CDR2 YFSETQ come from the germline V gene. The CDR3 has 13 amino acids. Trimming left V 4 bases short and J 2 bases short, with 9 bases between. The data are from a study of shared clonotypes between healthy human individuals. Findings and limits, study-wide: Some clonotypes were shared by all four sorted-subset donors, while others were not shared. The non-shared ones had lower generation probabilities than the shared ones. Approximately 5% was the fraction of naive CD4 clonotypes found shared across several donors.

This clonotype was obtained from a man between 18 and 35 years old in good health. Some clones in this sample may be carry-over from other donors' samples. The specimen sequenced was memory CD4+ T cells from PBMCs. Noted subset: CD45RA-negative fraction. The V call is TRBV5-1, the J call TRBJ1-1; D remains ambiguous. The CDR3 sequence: CASSLDPNTEAFF. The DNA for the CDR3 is TGCGCCAGCAGCCTAGACCCCAACACTGAAGCTTTCTTT.